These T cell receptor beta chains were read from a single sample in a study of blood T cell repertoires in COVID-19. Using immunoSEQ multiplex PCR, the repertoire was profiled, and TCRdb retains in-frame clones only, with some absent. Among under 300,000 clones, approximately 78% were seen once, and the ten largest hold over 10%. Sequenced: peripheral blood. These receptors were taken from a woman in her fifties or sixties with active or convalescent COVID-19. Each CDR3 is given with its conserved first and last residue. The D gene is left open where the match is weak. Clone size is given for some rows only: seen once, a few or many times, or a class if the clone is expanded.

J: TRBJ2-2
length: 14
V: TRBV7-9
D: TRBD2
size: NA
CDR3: CASSLVRGAGELFF
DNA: TGTGCCAGCAGCTTAGTCCGGGGGGCCGGGGAGCTGTTTTTT

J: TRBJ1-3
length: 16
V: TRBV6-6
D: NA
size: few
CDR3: CASSFHPGVRGNTIYF
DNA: TGTGCCAGCAGTTTCCACCCGGGTGTAAGGGGAAACACCATATATTTT

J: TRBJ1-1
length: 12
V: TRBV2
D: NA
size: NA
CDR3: CASSERGTEAFF
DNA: TGTGCCAGCAGTGAACGAGGGACTGAAGCTTTCTTT

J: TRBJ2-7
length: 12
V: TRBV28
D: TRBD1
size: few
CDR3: CASVTGTYEQYF
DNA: TGTGCCAGCGTGACAGGGACCTACGAGCAGTACTTC

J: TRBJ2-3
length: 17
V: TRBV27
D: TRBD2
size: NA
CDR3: CASSPSPSGGGRDTQYF
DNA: TGTGCCAGCAGTCCAAGTCCCAGCGGGGGGGGAAGAGATACGCAGTATTTT

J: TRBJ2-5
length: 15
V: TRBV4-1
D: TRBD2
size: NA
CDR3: CASSTGLAGGETQYF
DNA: TGCGCCAGCAGCACGGGACTAGCGGGGGGAGAGACCCAGTACTTC

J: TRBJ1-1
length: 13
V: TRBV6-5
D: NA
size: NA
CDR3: CASLSSMNTEAFF
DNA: TGTGCCAGCCTTAGCAGCATGAACACTGAAGCTTTCTTT

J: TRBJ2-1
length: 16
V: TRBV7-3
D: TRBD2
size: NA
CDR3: CASSPQAGVSYNEQFF
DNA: TGTGCCAGCAGCCCCCAAGCGGGGGTATCCTACAATGAGCAGTTCTTC

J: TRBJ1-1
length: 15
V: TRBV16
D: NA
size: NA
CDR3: CASSQSGQLNTEAFF
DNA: TGTGCCAGCAGCCAATCAGGACAGTTGAACACTGAAGCTTTCTTT

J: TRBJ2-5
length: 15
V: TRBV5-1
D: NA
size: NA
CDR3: CASSPGQLYQETQYF
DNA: TGCGCCAGCAGCCCTGGACAGCTGTACCAAGAGACCCAGTACTTC

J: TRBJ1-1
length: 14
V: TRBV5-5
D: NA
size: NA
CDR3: CASSLGRRHTEAFF
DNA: TGTGCCAGCAGCTTGGGCCGGAGGCACACTGAAGCTTTCTTT

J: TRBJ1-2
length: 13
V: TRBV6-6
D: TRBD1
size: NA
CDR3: CASNPTGDYGYTF
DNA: TGTGCCAGCAACCCGACAGGGGACTATGGCTACACCTTC

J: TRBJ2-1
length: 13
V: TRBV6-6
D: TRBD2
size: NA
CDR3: CASSPGGGNEQFF
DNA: TGTGCCAGCAGCCCCGGCGGGGGAAATGAGCAGTTCTTC

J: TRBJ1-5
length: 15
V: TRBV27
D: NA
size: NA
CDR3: CASRPGGPGNQPQHF
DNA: TGTGCCAGCAGGCCCGGGGGGCCTGGCAATCAGCCCCAGCATTTT

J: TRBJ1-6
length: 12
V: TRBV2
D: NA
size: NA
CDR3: CARQGNNSPLHF
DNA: TGTGCCAGACAGGGAAATAATTCACCCCTCCACTTT

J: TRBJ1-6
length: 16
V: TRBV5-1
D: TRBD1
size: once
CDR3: CASSLGQGRYNSPLHF
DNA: TGCGCCAGCAGCCTAGGACAGGGGAGGTATAATTCACCCCTCCACTTT

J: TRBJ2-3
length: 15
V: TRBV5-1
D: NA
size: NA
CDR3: CASSFGGGAADTQYF
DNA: TGCGCCAGCAGCTTCGGAGGGGGGGCCGCAGATACGCAGTATTTT

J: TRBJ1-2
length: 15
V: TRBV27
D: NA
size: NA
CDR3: CASSFSSSGNYGYTF
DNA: TGTGCCAGCAGTTTTTCCTCCTCCGGGAACTATGGCTACACCTTC

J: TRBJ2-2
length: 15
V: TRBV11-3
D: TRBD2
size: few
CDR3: CASSFLGGSTGELFF
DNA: TGTGCCAGCAGCTTTCTCGGCGGGAGCACCGGGGAGCTGTTTTTT

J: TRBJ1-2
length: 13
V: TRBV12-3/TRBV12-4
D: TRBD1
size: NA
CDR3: CASSLTGLGGYTF
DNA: TGTGCCAGCAGTTTGACAGGGCTAGGTGGCTACACCTTC

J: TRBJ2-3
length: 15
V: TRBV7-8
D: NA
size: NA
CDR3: CASSTLSGPTDTQYF
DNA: TGTGCCAGCAGCACCCTGAGCGGACCCACAGATACGCAGTATTTT

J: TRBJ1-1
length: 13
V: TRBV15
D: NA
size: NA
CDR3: CATSFGGDTEAFF
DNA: TGTGCCACCAGCTTCGGGGGGGACACTGAAGCTTTCTTT

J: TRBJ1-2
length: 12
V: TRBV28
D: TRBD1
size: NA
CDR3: CASMEGALGYTF
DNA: TGTGCCAGCATGGAGGGGGCGTTGGGCTACACCTTC

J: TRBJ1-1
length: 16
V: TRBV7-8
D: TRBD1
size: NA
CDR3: CASSPQGRGPNTEAFF
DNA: TGTGCCAGCAGCCCCCAGGGCAGGGGGCCGAACACTGAAGCTTTCTTT

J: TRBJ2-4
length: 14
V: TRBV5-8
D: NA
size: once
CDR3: CASSLRGAKNIQYF
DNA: TGTGCCAGCAGCTTGAGAGGGGCCAAAAACATTCAGTACTTC

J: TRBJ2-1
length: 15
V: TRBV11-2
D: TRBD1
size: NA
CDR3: CASIAQGANDNEQFF
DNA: TGTGCCAGCATCGCACAGGGGGCGAATGACAATGAGCAGTTCTTC